This T cell receptor (beta chain) was identified during a study of cytomegalovirus exposure and HLA in healthy donors. Overall study findings and caveats: Most TCRs appeared rarely, but some public TCRs recurred in many donors. V- and J-gene trimming in TCR beta was tied to a missense DCLRE1C variant by an analysis performed later.

A multiplex PCR was run with 60 Vbeta primers and 13 Jbeta primers. Libraries were prepared by immunoSEQ multiplex PCR; TCRdb keeps only in-frame clonotypes and omits some of them. The top ten clones hold over 9.5% of a sample with tens of thousands of clones, 82% of them seen once. V gave up 0 bases and J gave up 9 bases; unmatched junction bases: 4. The CDR3 length is 16 residues. Per the germline V gene, CDR1 is MGHRA and CDR2 is YSYEKL. Points on this clone: Antigen unknown.

Source material: PBMCs. The V call is TRBV4-1, the J call TRBJ2-1; 14 bases map to TRBD2. The receptor comes from a woman aged 18-29 years in good health and CMV-seropositive. Written as DNA, the CDR3 is TGCGCCAGCAGCCAAGAGACTAGCGGGGGGGCAGGTGAGCAGTTCTTC. This codes for CASSQETSGGAGEQFF.